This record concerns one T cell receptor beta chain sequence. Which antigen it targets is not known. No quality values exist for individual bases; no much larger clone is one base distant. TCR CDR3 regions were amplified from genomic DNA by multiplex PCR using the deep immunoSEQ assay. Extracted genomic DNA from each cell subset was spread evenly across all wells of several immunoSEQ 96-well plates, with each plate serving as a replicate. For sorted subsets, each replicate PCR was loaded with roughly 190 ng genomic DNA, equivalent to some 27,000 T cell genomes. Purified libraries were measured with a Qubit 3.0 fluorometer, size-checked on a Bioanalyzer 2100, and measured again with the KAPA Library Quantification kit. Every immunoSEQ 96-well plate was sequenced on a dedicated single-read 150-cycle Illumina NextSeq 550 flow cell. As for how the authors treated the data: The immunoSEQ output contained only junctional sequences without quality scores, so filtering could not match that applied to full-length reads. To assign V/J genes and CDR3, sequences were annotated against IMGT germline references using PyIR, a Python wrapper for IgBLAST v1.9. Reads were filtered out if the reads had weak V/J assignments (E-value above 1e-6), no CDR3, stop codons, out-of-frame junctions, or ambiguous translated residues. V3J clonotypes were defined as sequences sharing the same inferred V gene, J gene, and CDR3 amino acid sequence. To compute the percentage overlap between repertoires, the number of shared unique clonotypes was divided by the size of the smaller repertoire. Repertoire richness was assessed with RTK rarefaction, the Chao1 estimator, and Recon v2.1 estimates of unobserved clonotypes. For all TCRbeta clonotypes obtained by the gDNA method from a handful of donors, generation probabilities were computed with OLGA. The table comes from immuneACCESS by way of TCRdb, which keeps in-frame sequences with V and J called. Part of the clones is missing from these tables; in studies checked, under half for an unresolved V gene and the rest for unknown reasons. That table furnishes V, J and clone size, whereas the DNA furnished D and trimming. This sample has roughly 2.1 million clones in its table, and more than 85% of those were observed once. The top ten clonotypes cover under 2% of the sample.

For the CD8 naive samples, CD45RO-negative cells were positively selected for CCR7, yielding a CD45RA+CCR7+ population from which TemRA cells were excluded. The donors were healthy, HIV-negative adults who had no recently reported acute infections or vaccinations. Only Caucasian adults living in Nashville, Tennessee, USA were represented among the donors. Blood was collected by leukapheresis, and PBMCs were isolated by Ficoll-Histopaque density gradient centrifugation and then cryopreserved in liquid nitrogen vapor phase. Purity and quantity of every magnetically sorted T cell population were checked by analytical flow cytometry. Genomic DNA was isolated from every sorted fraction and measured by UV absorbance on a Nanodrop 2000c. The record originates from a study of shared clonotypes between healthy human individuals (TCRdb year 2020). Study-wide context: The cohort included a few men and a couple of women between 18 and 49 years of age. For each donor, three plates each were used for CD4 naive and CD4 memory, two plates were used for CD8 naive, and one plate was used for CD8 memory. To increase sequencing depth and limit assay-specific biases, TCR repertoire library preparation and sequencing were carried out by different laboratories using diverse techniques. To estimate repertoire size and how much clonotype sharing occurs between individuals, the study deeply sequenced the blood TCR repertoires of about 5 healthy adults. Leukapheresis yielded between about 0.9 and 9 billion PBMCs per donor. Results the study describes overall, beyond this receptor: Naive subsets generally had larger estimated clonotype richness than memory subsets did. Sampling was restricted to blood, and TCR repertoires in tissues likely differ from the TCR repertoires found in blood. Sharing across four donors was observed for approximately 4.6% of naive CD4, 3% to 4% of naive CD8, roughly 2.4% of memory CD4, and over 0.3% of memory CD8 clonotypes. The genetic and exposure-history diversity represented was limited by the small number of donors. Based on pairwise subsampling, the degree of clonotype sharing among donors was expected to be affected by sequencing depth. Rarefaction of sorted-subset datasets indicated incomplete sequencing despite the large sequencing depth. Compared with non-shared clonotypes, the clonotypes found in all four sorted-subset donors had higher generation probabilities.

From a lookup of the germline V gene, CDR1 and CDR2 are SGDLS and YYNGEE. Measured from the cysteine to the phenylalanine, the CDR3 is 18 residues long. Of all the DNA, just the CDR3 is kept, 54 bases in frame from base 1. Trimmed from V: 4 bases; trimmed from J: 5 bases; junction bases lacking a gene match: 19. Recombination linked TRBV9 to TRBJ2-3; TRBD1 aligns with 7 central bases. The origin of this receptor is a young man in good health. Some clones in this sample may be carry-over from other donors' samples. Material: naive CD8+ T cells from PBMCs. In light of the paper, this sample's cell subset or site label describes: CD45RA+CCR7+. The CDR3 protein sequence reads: CASSFGPQGLRYKDTQYF. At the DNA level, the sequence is TGTGCCAGCAGCTTTGGTCCACAGGGGCTGAGATACAAAGATACGCAGTATTTT.